The 16 T cell receptor beta chains given below trace back to one sample, sequenced in a study of shared clonotypes between healthy human individuals. Profiled with immunoSEQ multiplex PCR; TCRdb holds only in-frame clones, not every one. This table has 2 million to 2.5 million clones, approximately 96% appearing once. Sequenced: naive CD4+ T cells sorted from blood. Stated subset: CD45RA+ positively selected. The receptors shown here come from a man between 18 and 35 years old in good health.

There are a few counts of this clone. The chain joins TRBV14 to TRBJ1-2; D remains ambiguous. The CDR3 length is 13 residues. V dropped 4 bases and J dropped 4 bases, with 10 bases sitting between them. From germline, CDR1 is SGHDN and CDR2 FVKESK. The CDR3 DNA reads as TGTGCCAGCAGCCTATCGGAAGTCTATGGCTACACCTTC. It yields the protein CASSLSEVYGYTF. Using reference TRBV14 and TRBJ1-2 for the parts outside the CDR3, the full variable domain is EAGVTQFPSHSVIEKGQTVTLRCDPISGHDNLYWYRRVMGKEIKFLLHFVKESKQDESGMPNNRFLAERTGGTYSTLKVQPAELEDSGVYFCASSLSEVYGYTFGSGTRLTVV.

This clone was seen only once. The rearrangement links TRBV5-1 to TRBJ1-3; the D gene is possibly TRBD1 (5 bases). The germline V gene has CDR1 SGHRS and CDR2 YFSETQ. V was cut by 1 base and J by 2 bases, with 16 bases left in between. This CDR3 contains 17 residues. The CDR3 DNA reads as TGCGCCAGCAGCTTGTGGTTCGGGCAGGGAGCTGGAAACACCATATATTTT. It is translated as CASSLWFGQGAGNTIYF.

The rearrangement links TRBV28 to TRBJ2-7, with 7 bases aligning to TRBD2. V dropped 2 bases and J dropped 6; count of bases not matched to a gene: 4. This CDR3 comprises 13 residues. CDR1 and CDR2 from the germline V gene are MDHEN and SYDVKM. This chain's CDR3 is CASSLTGGIEQYF. In DNA form, the CDR3 reads TGTGCCAGCAGTTTAACCGGGGGGATCGAGCAGTACTTC.

The chain uses TRBV6-1 and TRBJ1-2, with TRBD1 as a possible D gene (6 bases). Trimming removed 3 bases at V and 8 bases at J, with 19 bases between. Germline-derived CDR1 and CDR2 are MNHNS and SASEGT. The CDR3 is 15 residues long. CDR3 in amino acids: CASSERQEPSGGYTF. In DNA, the CDR3 is TGTGCCAGCAGTGAGAGACAGGAGCCCTCGGGGGGCTACACCTTC.

The rearrangement joins TRBV5-4 to TRBJ2-3; 9 bases map to TRBD1. Germline loops: CDR1 SGHNT, CDR2 YYREEE (reference sequence). V was pared by 2 bases and J by 1 base, with 5 bases of the junction left unmatched. This CDR3 has 16 residues. In DNA form, the CDR3 reads TGTGCCAGCAGCTTCCCCAGGACAGGGGGCACAGATACGCAGTATTTT. This encodes CASSFPRTGGTDTQYF.

The chain couples TRBV10-3 to TRBJ2-1, with 14 bases identical to TRBD2. Germline V CDR1 and CDR2: ENHRY, SYGVKD. Losses at the gene ends were 11 bases for V and 4 bases for J; bases not matched to a gene: 10. This CDR3 has 16 amino acids. As DNA, the CDR3 is TGTGCCGCCAGTGGGACTAGCGGGAGTTCATACAATGAGCAGTTCTTC. Residues: CAASGTSGSSYNEQFF.

The rearrangement uses TRBV19 and TRBJ2-3, with 9 bases that match TRBD1. The CDR3 is 16 residues long. Per the germline V gene, CDR1 is LNHDA and CDR2 is SQIVND (reference sequence). V was pared by 5 bases and J by 0 bases, with 6 bases of the junction left unmatched. CDR3 in amino acids: CASSHRQGVSTDTQYF. CDR3 nucleotide sequence: TGTGCCAGTAGTCACAGACAGGGGGTGAGCACAGATACGCAGTATTTT.

The CDR3 protein is CASSSRRAGYSYNEQFF. For the CDR3, the DNA is TGTGCCAGCAGCTCCCGCCGGGCGGGTTACTCCTACAATGAGCAGTTCTTC. J is TRBJ2-1 and V is TRBV5-8, with D maybe TRBD2 (5 bases). In germline, CDR1 is SGHTS, CDR2 YDEGEE. CDR3 size: 17 residues. Trimming left V 3 bases short and J 0 bases short, with 16 bases between.

CDR3: CASSWRGTAQETQYF. DNA for the CDR3: TGTGCCAGCAGCTGGAGGGGAACAGCGCAAGAGACCCAGTACTTC. This sequence joins TRBV21-1 and TRBJ2-5; whether TRBD2, the table's D call, matches the DNA was not checked. TRBV21-1 counts as a pseudogene. The CDR3 has 15 amino acids.

As to this clone: Other nucleotide sequences in the sample specify the same CDR3. The chain combines TRBV18 with TRBJ2-1; 11 bases match TRBD2. The trim removed 2 bases at V and 6 bases at J, leaving 3 bases unmatched. Germline-derived CDR1 and CDR2 are KGHSH and LQKENI. The length of the CDR3 is 15 residues. CDR3 DNA: TGTGCCAGCTCACCATTAACTAGCGGGGGCAATGAGCAGTTCTTC. Translation gives CASSPLTSGGNEQFF.

V gene TRBV28 combines with J gene TRBJ2-1; 8 bases match TRBD2. Germline trimming cut 5 bases from V and 12 bases from J; bases unmatched to any gene: 12. This CDR3 contains 14 residues. Looked up from germline, CDR1 is MDHEN and CDR2 is SYDVKM. CDR3: CASSVGLARRGQFF. For the CDR3, the DNA is TGTGCCAGCAGTGTTGGACTAGCCCGTAGGGGGCAGTTCTTC.

The J gene is TRBJ2-7, the V gene TRBV5-4, with no clear D. CDR3 length equals 13 residues. The V and J ends lost 0 bases and 6 bases respectively, with 10 bases between them. CDR1 is SGHNT, CDR2 YYREEE, per germline (reference sequence). The CDR3 coding sequence is TGTGCCAGCAGCTTGGTTGGACCGGGCGAGCAGTACTTC. The encoded protein is CASSLVGPGEQYF.

The chain couples TRBV5-1 to TRBJ2-7; 10 positions match TRBD2. The CDR3 contains 17 residues. Per the germline V gene, CDR1 is SGHRS and CDR2 is YFSETQ. J lost 3 bases, V lost 2 bases, and 11 bases had no gene match. The CDR3 protein is CASSLDTSGTRNYEQYF. As DNA, the CDR3 is TGCGCCAGCAGCTTAGATACTAGCGGGACCCGGAACTACGAGCAGTACTTC.

The chain uses TRBV9 and TRBJ1-1; 8 nucleotides agree with TRBD1. J lost 4 bases, V lost 6 bases, and 8 bases had no gene match. The CDR3 covers 14 residues. From germline, CDR1 is SGDLS and CDR2 YYNGEE. The CDR3 loop reads CASTLGQGGTEAFF. In nucleotides, the CDR3 is TGTGCCAGCACCCTAGGACAGGGCGGCACTGAAGCTTTCTTT. The full variable domain, completed using reference TRBV9 and TRBJ1-1, is DSGVTQTPKHLITATGQRVTLRCSPRSGDLSVYWYQQSLDQGLQFLIQYYNGEERAKGNILERFSAQQFPDLHSELNLSSLELGDSALYFCASTLGQGGTEAFFGQGTRLTVV.

This chain connects TRBV9 to TRBJ2-2; TRBD2 matches at 11 bases. CDR3 size: 15 residues. V was clipped by 4 bases and J by 5 bases; unmatched bases: 4. The germline V gene has CDR1 SGDLS and CDR2 YYNGEE. CDR3: CASSQGLAVTGELFF. In nucleotides, the CDR3 is TGTGCCAGCAGCCAGGGACTAGCGGTGACCGGGGAGCTGTTTTTT.

The chain couples TRBV2 to TRBJ2-3, with D possibly matching TRBD1 (5 bases). Germline loops: CDR1 SNHLY, CDR2 FYNNEI. The length of the CDR3 is 15 residues. Trimming shortened V by 6 bases and J by 0 bases, and 13 bases separated the two germline ends. This CDR3 is CASRMTDRSTDTQYF. The DNA of the CDR3 is TGTGCCAGCAGGATGACAGACCGTAGCACAGATACGCAGTATTTT.